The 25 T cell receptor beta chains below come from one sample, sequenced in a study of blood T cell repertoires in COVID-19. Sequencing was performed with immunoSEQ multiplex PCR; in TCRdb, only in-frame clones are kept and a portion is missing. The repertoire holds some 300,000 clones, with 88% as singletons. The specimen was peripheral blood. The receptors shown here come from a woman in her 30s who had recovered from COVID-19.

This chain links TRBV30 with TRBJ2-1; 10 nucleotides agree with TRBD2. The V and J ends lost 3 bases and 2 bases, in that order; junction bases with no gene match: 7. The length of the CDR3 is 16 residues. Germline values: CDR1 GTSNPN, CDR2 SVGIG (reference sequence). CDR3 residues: CAWRVLAGKTYNEQFF. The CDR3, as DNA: TGTGCCTGGAGAGTACTAGCGGGGAAAACCTACAATGAGCAGTTCTTC.

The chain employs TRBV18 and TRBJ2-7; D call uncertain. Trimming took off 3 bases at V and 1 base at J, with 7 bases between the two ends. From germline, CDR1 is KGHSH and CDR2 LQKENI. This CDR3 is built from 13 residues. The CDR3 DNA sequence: TGTGCCAGCTCACCGGGCGTATCCTACGAGCAGTACTTC. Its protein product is CASSPGVSYEQYF.

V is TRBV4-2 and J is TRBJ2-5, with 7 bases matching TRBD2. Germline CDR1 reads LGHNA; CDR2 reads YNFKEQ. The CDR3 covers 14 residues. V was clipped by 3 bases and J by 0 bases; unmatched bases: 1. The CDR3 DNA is TGTGCCAGCAGCCACACTAGCGACCAAGAGACCCAGTACTTC. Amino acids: CASSHTSDQETQYF.

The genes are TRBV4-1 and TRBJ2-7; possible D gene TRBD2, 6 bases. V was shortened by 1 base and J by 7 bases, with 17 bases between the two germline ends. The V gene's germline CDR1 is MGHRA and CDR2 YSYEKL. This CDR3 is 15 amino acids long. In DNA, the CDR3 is TGCGCCAGCAGCCAAGTAATAGCGGCCTTGGGTGAGCAGTACTTC. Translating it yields CASSQVIAALGEQYF.

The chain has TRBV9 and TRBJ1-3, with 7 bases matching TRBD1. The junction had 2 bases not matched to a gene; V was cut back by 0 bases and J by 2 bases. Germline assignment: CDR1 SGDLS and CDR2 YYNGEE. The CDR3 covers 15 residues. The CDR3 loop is CASSVEGQTGNTIYF. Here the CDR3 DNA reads TGTGCCAGCAGCGTAGAGGGACAGACTGGAAACACCATATATTTT.

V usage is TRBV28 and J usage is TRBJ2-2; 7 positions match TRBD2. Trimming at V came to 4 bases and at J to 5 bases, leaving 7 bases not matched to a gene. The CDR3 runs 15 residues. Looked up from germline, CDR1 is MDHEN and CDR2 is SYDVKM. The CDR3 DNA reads TGTGCCAGCAGTTCCAGTAGCGGGTATACCGGGGAGCTGTTTTTT. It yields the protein CASSSSSGYTGELFF.

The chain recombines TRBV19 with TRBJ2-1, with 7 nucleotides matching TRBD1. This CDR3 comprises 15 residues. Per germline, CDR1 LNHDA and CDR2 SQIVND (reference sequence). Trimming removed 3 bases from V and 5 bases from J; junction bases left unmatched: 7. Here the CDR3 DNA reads TGTGCCAGTAGTATTGCAGGGGGTCTCGACAATGAGCAGTTCTTC. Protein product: CASSIAGGLDNEQFF. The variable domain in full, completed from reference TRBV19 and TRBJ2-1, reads DGGITQSPKYLFRKEGQNVTLSCEQNLNHDAMYWYRQDPGQGLRLIYYSQIVNDFQKGDIAEGYSVSREKKESFPLTVTSAQKNPTAFYLCASSIAGGLDNEQFFGPGTRLTVL.

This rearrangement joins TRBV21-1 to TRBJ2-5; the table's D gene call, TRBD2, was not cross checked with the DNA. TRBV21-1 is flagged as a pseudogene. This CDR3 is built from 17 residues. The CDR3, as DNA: TGTGCCAGCAGCCCATGGGTAGCTATGTCGTTTCAAGAGACCCAGTACTTC. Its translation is CASSPWVAMSFQETQYF.

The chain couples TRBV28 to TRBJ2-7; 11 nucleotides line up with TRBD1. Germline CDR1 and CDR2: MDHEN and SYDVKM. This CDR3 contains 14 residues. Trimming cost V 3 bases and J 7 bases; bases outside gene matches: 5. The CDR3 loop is CASSFGGQGEEQYF. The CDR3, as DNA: TGTGCCAGCAGTTTCGGGGGACAGGGGGAGGAGCAGTACTTC. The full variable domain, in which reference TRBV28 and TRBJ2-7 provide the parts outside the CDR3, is DVKVTQSSRYLVKRTGEKVFLECVQDMDHENMFWYRQDPGLGLRLIYFSYDVKMKEKGDIPEGYSVSREKKERFSLILESASTNQTSMYLCASSFGGQGEEQYFGPGTRLTVT.

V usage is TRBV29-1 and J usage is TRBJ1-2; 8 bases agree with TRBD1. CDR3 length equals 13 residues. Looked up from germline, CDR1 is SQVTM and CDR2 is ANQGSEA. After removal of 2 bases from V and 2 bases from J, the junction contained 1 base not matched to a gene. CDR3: CSVERTGNYGYTF. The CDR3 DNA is TGCAGCGTTGAAAGGACAGGGAACTATGGCTACACCTTC.

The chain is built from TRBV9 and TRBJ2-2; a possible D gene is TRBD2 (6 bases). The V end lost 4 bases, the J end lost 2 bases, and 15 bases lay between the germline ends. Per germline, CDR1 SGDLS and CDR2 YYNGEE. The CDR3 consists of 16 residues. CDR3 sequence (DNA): TGTGCCAGCAGCTTGGGGGGTCGTCTAAACACCGGGGAGCTGTTTTTT. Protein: CASSLGGRLNTGELFF.

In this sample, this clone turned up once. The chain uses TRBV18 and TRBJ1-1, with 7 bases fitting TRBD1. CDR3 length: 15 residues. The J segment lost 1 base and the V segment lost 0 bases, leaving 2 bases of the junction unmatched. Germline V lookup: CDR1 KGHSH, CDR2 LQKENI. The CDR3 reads CASSPPGGANTEAFF. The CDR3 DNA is TGTGCCAGCTCACCACCAGGGGGCGCGAACACTGAAGCTTTCTTT.

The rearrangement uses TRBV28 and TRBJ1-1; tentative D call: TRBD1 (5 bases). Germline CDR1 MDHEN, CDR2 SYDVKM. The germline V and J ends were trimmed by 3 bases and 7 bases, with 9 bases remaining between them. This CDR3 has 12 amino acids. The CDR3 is CASSLAGFEAFF. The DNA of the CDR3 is TGTGCCAGCAGTTTGGCAGGGTTTGAAGCTTTCTTT.

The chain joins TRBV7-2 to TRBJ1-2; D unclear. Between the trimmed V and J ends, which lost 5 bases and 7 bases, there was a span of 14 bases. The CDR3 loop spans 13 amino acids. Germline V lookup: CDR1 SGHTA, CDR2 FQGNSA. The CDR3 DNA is TGTGCCAGCAGCCCAACGAGGGATTCTGGCTACACCTTC. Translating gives CASSPTRDSGYTF.

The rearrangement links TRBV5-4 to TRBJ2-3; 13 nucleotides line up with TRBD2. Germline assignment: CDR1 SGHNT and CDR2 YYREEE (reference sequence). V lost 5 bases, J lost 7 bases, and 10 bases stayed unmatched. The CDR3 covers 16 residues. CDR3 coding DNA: TGTGCCAGCAGTTCTCAACTAGCGGGGGGGTCGTATACGCAGTATTTT. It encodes CASSSQLAGGSYTQYF.

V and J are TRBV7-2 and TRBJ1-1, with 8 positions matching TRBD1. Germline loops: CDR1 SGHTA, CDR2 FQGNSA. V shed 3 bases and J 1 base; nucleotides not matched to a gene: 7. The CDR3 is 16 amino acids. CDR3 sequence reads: CASSFRTGWGNTEAFF. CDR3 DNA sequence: TGTGCCAGCAGCTTCCGGACAGGGTGGGGGAACACTGAAGCTTTCTTT.

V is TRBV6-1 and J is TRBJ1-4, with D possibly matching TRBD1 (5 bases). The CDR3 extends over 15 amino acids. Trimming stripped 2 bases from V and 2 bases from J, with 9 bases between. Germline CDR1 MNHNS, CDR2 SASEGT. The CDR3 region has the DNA TGTGCCAGCAGTGAACAGGGTGCCACTAATGAAAAACTGTTTTTT. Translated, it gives CASSEQGATNEKLFF.

CDR3 sequence (DNA): TGTGCCAGCAGCGTAGCAGCGGGGGGGCTGGGCTCCTACAATGAGCAGTTCTTC. Protein product: CASSVAAGGLGSYNEQFF. V gene TRBV9 combines with J gene TRBJ2-1, with 10 bases matching TRBD2. With 0 bases clipped from V and 0 bases from J, the junction kept 6 bases outside the gene matches. Germline CDR1 is SGDLS and CDR2 is YYNGEE. This CDR3 spans 18 amino acids.

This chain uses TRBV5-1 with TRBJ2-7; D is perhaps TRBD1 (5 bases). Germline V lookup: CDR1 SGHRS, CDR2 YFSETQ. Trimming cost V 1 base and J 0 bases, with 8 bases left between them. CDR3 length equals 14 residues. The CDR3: CASSLQGISYEQYF. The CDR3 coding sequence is TGCGCCAGCAGCTTGCAGGGAATCTCCTACGAGCAGTACTTC. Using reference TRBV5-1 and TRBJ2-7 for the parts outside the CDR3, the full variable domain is KAGVTQTPRYLIKTRGQQVTLSCSPISGHRSVSWYQQTPGQGLQFLFEYFSETQRNKGNFPGRFSGRQFSNSRSEMNVSTLELGDSALYLCASSLQGISYEQYFGPGTRLTVT.

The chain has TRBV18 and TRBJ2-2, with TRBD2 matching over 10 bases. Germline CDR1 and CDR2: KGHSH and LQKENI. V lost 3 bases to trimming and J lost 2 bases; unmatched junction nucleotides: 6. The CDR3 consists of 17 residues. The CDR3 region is CASSPASGGPNTGELFF. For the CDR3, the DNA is TGTGCCAGCTCACCGGCTAGCGGGGGTCCAAACACCGGGGAGCTGTTTTTT.

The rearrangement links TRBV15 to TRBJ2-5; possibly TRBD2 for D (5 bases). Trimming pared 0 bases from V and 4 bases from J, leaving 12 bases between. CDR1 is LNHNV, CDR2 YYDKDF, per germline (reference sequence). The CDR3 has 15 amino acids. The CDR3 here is CATSRDRNRGETQYF. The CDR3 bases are TGTGCCACCAGCAGAGATCGAAATCGGGGAGAGACCCAGTACTTC.

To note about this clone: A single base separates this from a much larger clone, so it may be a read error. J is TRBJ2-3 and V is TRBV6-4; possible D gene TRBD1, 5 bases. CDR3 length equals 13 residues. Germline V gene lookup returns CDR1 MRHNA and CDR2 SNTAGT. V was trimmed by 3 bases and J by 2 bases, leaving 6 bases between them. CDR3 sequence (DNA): TGTGCCAGCAGTGAGGGGCCCACAGATACGCAGTATTTT. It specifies CASSEGPTDTQYF.

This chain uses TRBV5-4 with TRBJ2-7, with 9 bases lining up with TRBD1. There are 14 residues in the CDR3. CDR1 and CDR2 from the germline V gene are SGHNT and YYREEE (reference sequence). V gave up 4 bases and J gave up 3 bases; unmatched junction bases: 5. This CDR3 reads CASSHPGQGYEQYF. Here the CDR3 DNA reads TGTGCCAGCAGCCACCCGGGACAGGGCTACGAGCAGTACTTC.

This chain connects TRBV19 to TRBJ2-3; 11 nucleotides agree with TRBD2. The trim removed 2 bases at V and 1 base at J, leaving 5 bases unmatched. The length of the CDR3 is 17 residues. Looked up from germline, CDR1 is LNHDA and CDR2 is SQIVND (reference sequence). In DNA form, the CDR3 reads TGTGCCAGTAGTATATCAATACTAGCGGGGGGCACAGATACGCAGTATTTT. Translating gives CASSISILAGGTDTQYF.

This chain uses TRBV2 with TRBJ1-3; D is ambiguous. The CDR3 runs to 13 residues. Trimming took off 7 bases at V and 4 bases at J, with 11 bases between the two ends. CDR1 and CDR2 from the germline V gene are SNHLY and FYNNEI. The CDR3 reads CASTGSEGNTIYF. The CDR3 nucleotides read TGTGCCAGCACAGGCTCTGAGGGAAACACCATATATTTT.